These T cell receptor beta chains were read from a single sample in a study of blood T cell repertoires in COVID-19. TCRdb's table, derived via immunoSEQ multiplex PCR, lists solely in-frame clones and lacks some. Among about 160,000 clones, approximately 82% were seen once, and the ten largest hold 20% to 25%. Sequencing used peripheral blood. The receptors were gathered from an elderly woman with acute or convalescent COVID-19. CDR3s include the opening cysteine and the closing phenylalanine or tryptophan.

CDR3 protein: CAWSRQGGTEAFF
CDR3 length: 13
J gene: TRBJ1-1
V gene: TRBV30

CDR3 protein: CASSLTGQRNYYEQYF
CDR3 length: 16
J gene: TRBJ2-7
V gene: TRBV7-9

CDR3 protein: CASSQFGGYNEQFF
CDR3 length: 14
J gene: TRBJ2-1
V gene: TRBV3-1/TRBV3-2

CDR3 protein: CASSELLAGGPNEQFF
CDR3 length: 16
J gene: TRBJ2-1
V gene: TRBV6-1

CDR3 protein: CASSLSSTGYQETQYF
CDR3 length: 16
J gene: TRBJ2-5
V gene: TRBV27

CDR3 protein: CASSLLYTEAFF
CDR3 length: 12
J gene: TRBJ1-1
V gene: TRBV3-1/TRBV3-2

CDR3 protein: CASSDRGTPTNEKLFF
CDR3 length: 16
J gene: TRBJ1-4
V gene: TRBV19

CDR3 protein: CASSSLAGALEQYF
CDR3 length: 14
J gene: TRBJ2-7
V gene: TRBV27

CDR3 protein: CASSQALAANQETQYF
CDR3 length: 16
J gene: TRBJ2-5
V gene: TRBV3-1/TRBV3-2

CDR3 protein: CASSLIAGGPLGEQFF
CDR3 length: 16
J gene: TRBJ2-1
V gene: TRBV27

CDR3 protein: CASSPGQTTNEKLFF
CDR3 length: 15
J gene: TRBJ1-4
V gene: TRBV7-9

CDR3 protein: CASSESGGAGEAFF
CDR3 length: 14
J gene: TRBJ1-1
V gene: TRBV10-2

CDR3 protein: CASSELAFGETQYF
CDR3 length: 14
J gene: TRBJ2-5
V gene: TRBV7-2

CDR3 protein: CASSFSGREKDTQYF
CDR3 length: 15
J gene: TRBJ2-3
V gene: TRBV5-4

CDR3 protein: CASSVQTGVHTGELFF
CDR3 length: 16
J gene: TRBJ2-2
V gene: TRBV9

CDR3 protein: CASSLGDMRTGELFF
CDR3 length: 15
J gene: TRBJ2-2
V gene: TRBV5-1

CDR3 protein: CASRQKETQYF
CDR3 length: 11
J gene: TRBJ2-5
V gene: TRBV27

CDR3 protein: CASSPGPWGDEQYF
CDR3 length: 14
J gene: TRBJ2-7
V gene: TRBV11-3

CDR3 protein: CASSKGGWNTEAFF
CDR3 length: 14
J gene: TRBJ1-1
V gene: TRBV19

CDR3 protein: CASSLLNMNTEAFF
CDR3 length: 14
J gene: TRBJ1-1
V gene: TRBV27

CDR3 protein: CASAQGQGNEKLFF
CDR3 length: 14
J gene: TRBJ1-4
V gene: TRBV2

CDR3 protein: CASIPGLAAKNIQYF
CDR3 length: 15
J gene: TRBJ2-4
V gene: TRBV6-4

CDR3 protein: CASRQGNYGYTF
CDR3 length: 12
J gene: TRBJ1-2
V gene: TRBV6-5

CDR3 protein: CASSLDAPSYGYTF
CDR3 length: 14
J gene: TRBJ1-2
V gene: TRBV7-2

CDR3 protein: CASSPGQGGDGYTF
CDR3 length: 14
J gene: TRBJ1-2
V gene: TRBV7-9

CDR3 protein: CASSPQPTNYGYTF
CDR3 length: 14
J gene: TRBJ1-2
V gene: TRBV7-2

CDR3 protein: CASSDTSGSLGDTQYF
CDR3 length: 16
J gene: TRBJ2-3
V gene: TRBV9

CDR3 protein: CASSSPRDTEAFF
CDR3 length: 13
J gene: TRBJ1-1
V gene: TRBV6-6

CDR3 protein: CASKGPRKAFF
CDR3 length: 11
J gene: TRBJ1-1
V gene: TRBV3-1/TRBV3-2

CDR3 protein: CASSDQGSTYEQYF
CDR3 length: 14
J gene: TRBJ2-7
V gene: TRBV2

CDR3 protein: CASRGGSTYEQYF
CDR3 length: 13
J gene: TRBJ2-7
V gene: TRBV2

CDR3 protein: CAWSSRSGSYNSPLHF
CDR3 length: 16
J gene: TRBJ1-6
V gene: TRBV30